A single sample gave rise to the 31 T cell receptor beta chains below, sequenced in a study of CD8+ T cells in alopecia areata. cDNA reverse transcribed from extracted RNA served as the sequencing template. Assay used: immunoSEQ multiplex PCR; TCRdb lists only in-frame clones, some missing. Of 200,000 to 250,000 clones in the sample, under 60% were seen once. Treatment noted: oral pan-JAK inhibitor, 5-10 mg twice daily. The sequencing here drew on CD4+ T cells sorted from blood, taken at week 4, from a patient treated with tofacitinib. Receptors were obtained from a human donor with alopecia areata.

The gene calls are TRBV30 and TRBJ2-4; no clear D. This CDR3 contains 14 residues. Trimming stripped 0 bases from V and 0 bases from J, with 6 bases between. The V gene's germline CDR1 is GTSNPN and CDR2 SVGIG (reference sequence). For the CDR3, the DNA is TGTGCCTGGAGTGTACGAGGAGCCAAAAACATTCAGTACTTC. Translating it yields CAWSVRGAKNIQYF.

This chain connects TRBV7-2 to TRBJ1-2; D is possibly TRBD1 (6 bases). Germline V gene sequence: CDR1 SGHTA, CDR2 FQGNSA. The CDR3 runs to 14 residues. Trimming removed 5 bases at V and 6 bases at J, with 16 bases between. CDR3 nucleotides: TGTGCCAGCAGCCGCCGCAGGGGAGAGAATGGCTACACCTTC. Translated: CASSRRRGENGYTF. Supplemented by reference TRBV7-2 and TRBJ1-2, the full variable domain reads GAGVSQSPSNKVTEKGKDVELRCDPISGHTALYWYRQSLGQGLEFLIYFQGNSAPDKSGLPSDRFSAERTGGSVSTLTIQRTQQEDSAVYLCASSRRRGENGYTFGSGTRLTVV.

V and J are TRBV7-9 and TRBJ2-3; TRBD2 agrees at 9 bases. V lost 4 bases and J lost 2; bases outside the gene matches: 1. The CDR3 totals 14 residues. Germline V gene sequence: CDR1 SEHNR, CDR2 FQNEAQ (reference sequence). CDR3 nucleotide sequence: TGTGCCAGCAGCTCGGGACTAGCCACAGATACGCAGTATTTT. It specifies CASSSGLATDTQYF. Complete variable domain (other parts from reference TRBV7-9 and TRBJ2-3): DTGVSQNPRHKITKRGQNVTFRCDPISEHNRLYWYRQTLGQGPEFLTYFQNEAQLEKSRLLSDRFSAERPKGSFSTLEIQRTEQGDSAMYLCASSSGLATDTQYFGPGTRLTVL.

J is TRBJ2-7 and V is TRBV27; 7 nucleotides line up with TRBD1. V trimming: 5 bases; J trimming: 4 bases; junction bases outside the gene matches: 11. Germline lookup yields CDR1 MNHEY and CDR2 SMNVEV (reference sequence). The CDR3 is 15 amino acids. The CDR3 nucleotides are TGTGCCAGCAGTCCCCGACAGGGCCGACCGTACGAGCAGTACTTC. Its translation: CASSPRQGRPYEQYF.

The rearrangement uses TRBV5-1 and TRBJ1-5; perhaps TRBD1 as D (6 bases). Between the trimmed V and J ends, which lost 0 bases and 0 bases, there was a span of 25 bases. The CDR3 extends over 21 amino acids. Per germline, CDR1 SGHRS and CDR2 YFSETQ. Here the CDR3 reads CASSLEGAHSGGWHSNQPQHF. CDR3 DNA: TGCGCCAGCAGCTTGGAAGGAGCCCACAGTGGGGGCTGGCATAGCAATCAGCCCCAGCATTTT.

The rearrangement joins TRBV29-1 to TRBJ2-2, with 7 bases lining up with TRBD1. The CDR3 length is 13 residues. Germline loops: CDR1 SQVTM, CDR2 ANQGSEA. Losses at the gene ends were 7 bases for V and 2 bases for J; bases not matched to a gene: 4. CDR3 amino acids: CSARQGNTGELFF. The CDR3 DNA reads TGCAGCGCCCGACAGGGCAACACCGGGGAGCTGTTTTTT.

The J gene is TRBJ2-3, the V gene TRBV9, with 11 bases aligning to TRBD2. The length of the CDR3 is 16 residues. J gave up 5 bases and V 4 bases, and 9 bases lay outside the gene matches. From germline, CDR1 is SGDLS and CDR2 YYNGEE. The CDR3 region is CASSPRGGTSGDTQYF. The CDR3 nucleotides are TGTGCCAGCAGCCCCCGCGGAGGGACTAGCGGAGATACGCAGTATTTT.

This chain connects TRBV5-1 to TRBJ2-5, with D uncertain. This CDR3 is 14 amino acids long. The germline V and J ends were trimmed by 0 bases and 2 bases, with 8 bases remaining between them. CDR1 and CDR2 (germline): SGHRS, YFSETQ. CDR3 DNA: TGCGCCAGCAGCTTGGGATCCAGGCAAGAGACCCAGTACTTC. As protein: CASSLGSRQETQYF.

The rearrangement links TRBV5-1 to TRBJ2-1; D call uncertain. CDR3 length: 14 amino acids. V was shortened by 6 bases and J by 7 bases, with 17 bases between the two germline ends. Per germline, CDR1 SGHRS and CDR2 YFSETQ. Written as DNA, the CDR3 is TGCGCCAGCACAGAGAATCCACCCAGGAATGAGCAGTTCTTC. Translation gives CASTENPPRNEQFF.

The chain is built from TRBV25-1 and TRBJ2-1, with TRBD2 identical over 9 bases. The CDR3 is 13 residues long. J was trimmed by 8 bases and V by 8 bases; bases with no gene match: 7. CDR1 MGHDK and CDR2 SYGVNS come from the germline V gene. As DNA, the CDR3 is TGTGCCAGCGGGGCGGGGGGGCCGTATGAGCAGTTCTTC. Translated, it gives CASGAGGPYEQFF.

V is TRBV30 and J is TRBJ1-5, with D uncertain. CDR1 is GTSNPN, CDR2 SVGIG, per germline (reference sequence). Deletions cut 0 bases from V and 4 bases from J, with 22 bases between. The length of the CDR3 is 18 residues. The CDR3 nucleotides read TGTGCCTGGAGTGTATCCCCGGACTCCCTAAACTGGAATCAGCCCCAGCATTTT. Amino acids: CAWSVSPDSLNWNQPQHF.

This clone was counted only a few times. This chain connects TRBV10-3 to TRBJ2-1; possible D gene TRBD2, 6 bases. Germline CDR1 ENHRY, CDR2 SYGVKD. V was cut by 10 bases and J by 8 bases, with 24 bases left in between. The CDR3 sequence is 15 residues long. CDR3 sequence (DNA): TGTGCCACCAACCGGGGGTCGGGGACCCGCGATGAGCAGTTCTTC. Its translation is CATNRGSGTRDEQFF.

This clone was observed a few times. The rearrangement links TRBV11-1 to TRBJ2-5; tentatively, D is TRBD2 (5 bases). The CDR3 has 16 amino acids. Trimming left V 5 bases short and J 1 base short, with 17 bases between. Germline V gene data show CDR1 as SGHAT and CDR2 as FQDESV (reference sequence). The CDR3 coding sequence is TGTGCCAGCAGCATACCCAATACTAGACGCCAAGAGACCCAGTACTTC. This gives the protein CASSIPNTRRQETQYF.

The chain links TRBV10-3 to TRBJ1-2; 9 bases match TRBD1. The CDR3 is made up of 13 amino acids. Germline CDR1 reads ENHRY; CDR2 reads SYGVKD. J gave up 6 bases and V 5 bases, and 4 bases lay outside the gene matches. CDR3 in amino acids: CAISPGQGNGYTF. CDR3 nucleotides: TGTGCCATCAGTCCGGGACAGGGTAATGGCTACACCTTC.

The V call is TRBV5-1, the J call TRBJ2-3; the match to TRBD2 covers 7 bases. Germline V gene lookup returns CDR1 SGHRS and CDR2 YFSETQ. The CDR3 is made up of 14 amino acids. V shed 4 bases, J shed 4 bases, and the junction held 6 bases outside the gene matches. The CDR3 reads CASSRRTSSDTQYF. The CDR3 nucleotides are TGCGCCAGCAGCCGCCGGACTAGTTCAGATACGCAGTATTTT. Using reference TRBV5-1 and TRBJ2-3 for the parts outside the CDR3, the full variable domain is KAGVTQTPRYLIKTRGQQVTLSCSPISGHRSVSWYQQTPGQGLQFLFEYFSETQRNKGNFPGRFSGRQFSNSRSEMNVSTLELGDSALYLCASSRRTSSDTQYFGPGTRLTVL.

The chain combines TRBV25-1 with TRBJ2-7; 8 bases map to TRBD1. The junction had 7 bases not matched to a gene; V was cut back by 3 bases and J by 0 bases. The CDR3 has 16 residues. Germline lookup yields CDR1 MGHDK and CDR2 SYGVNS. The CDR3 DNA reads as TGTGCCAGCAGTGATCCAACCGGGACAGGCTCCTACGAGCAGTACTTC. Its translation: CASSDPTGTGSYEQYF.

A few counts support this clone. The chain links TRBV9 to TRBJ2-5, with TRBD2 matching over 7 bases. Germline CDR1 is SGDLS and CDR2 is YYNGEE. V lost 4 bases, J lost 7 bases, and 7 bases stayed unmatched. This CDR3 has 13 amino acids. Here the CDR3 DNA reads TGTGCCAGCAGCACCCAGCGGGGAGGGACCCAGTACTTC. The encoded protein is CASSTQRGGTQYF.

The gene calls are TRBV15 and TRBJ2-7; TRBD2 might be the D (6 bases). CDR1 is LNHNV and CDR2 is YYDKDF in the germline V gene (reference sequence). Deletions cut 1 base from V and 4 bases from J, with 11 bases between. The CDR3 spans 14 residues. The CDR3 DNA reads as TGTGCCACCAGCAGAGGAAGAGGGAGGTACGAGCAGTACTTC. Amino acid sequence: CATSRGRGRYEQYF.

CDR3 sequence: CASRLTAYEQYF. CDR3 DNA sequence: TGTGCCAGCCGCTTGACAGCCTACGAGCAGTACTTC. The chain uses TRBV2 and TRBJ2-7, with D possibly TRBD1 on 5 matching bases. CDR3 length: 12 residues. V was pared by 8 bases and J by 2 bases, with 10 bases between. Per the germline V gene, CDR1 is SNHLY and CDR2 is FYNNEI. The variable domain in full, completed from reference TRBV2 and TRBJ2-7, reads EPEVTQTPSHQVTQMGQEVILRCVPISNHLYFYWYRQILGQKVEFLVSFYNNEISEKSEIFDDQFSVERPDGSNFTLKIRSTKLEDSAMYFCASRLTAYEQYFGPGTRLTVT.

This chain links TRBV11-3 with TRBJ2-7; TRBD2 might be the D (5 bases). The CDR3 sequence is 12 residues long. From germline, CDR1 is SGHNT and CDR2 YENEEA. Trimming took off 4 bases at V and 4 bases at J, with 8 bases between the two ends. The CDR3 loop reads CASSYTRYEQYF. CDR3 nucleotide sequence: TGTGCCAGCAGCTACACTAGGTACGAGCAGTACTTC.

This clone was detected only a few times. This chain connects TRBV7-2 to TRBJ2-2; no clear D. The CDR3 sequence is 16 residues long. Trimming removed 5 bases from V and 0 bases from J, with 13 bases in between. Germline V CDR1 and CDR2: SGHTA, FQGNSA. This CDR3 reads CASSLSRLPNTGELFF. The CDR3 bases are TGTGCCAGCAGCCTCAGTAGACTCCCGAACACCGGGGAGCTGTTTTTT.

The chain combines TRBV13 with TRBJ2-3; D is uncertain. The V end was cut by 4 bases, the J end by 5 bases, with 13 bases between. CDR1 and CDR2 (germline): PRHDT, FYEKMQ (reference sequence). The CDR3 contains 14 residues. CDR3 amino acids: CASSSSTMQDTQYF. As DNA, the CDR3 is TGTGCCAGCAGCTCGTCCACAATGCAAGATACGCAGTATTTT.

The chain has TRBV9 and TRBJ1-6; D is perhaps TRBD1 (5 bases). CDR1 and CDR2 from the germline V gene are SGDLS and YYNGEE. This CDR3 contains 14 residues. The V gene lost 3 bases and the J gene lost 6 bases, with 10 bases spanning the gap. CDR3 sequence (DNA): TGTGCCAGCAGCGAGTCAGGGCTTAATTCACCCCTCCACTTT. Protein product: CASSESGLNSPLHF.

The rearrangement uses TRBV5-1 and TRBJ2-3; the match to TRBD1 covers 7 bases. In germline, CDR1 is SGHRS, CDR2 YFSETQ. V was pared by 3 bases and J by 2 bases, with 3 bases of the junction left unmatched. The CDR3 consists of 14 residues. The CDR3: CASSSGQNTDTQYF. CDR3 DNA sequence: TGCGCCAGCAGCTCGGGACAGAACACAGATACGCAGTATTTT.

There are many counts of this clone. V is TRBV4-3 and J is TRBJ2-3, with TRBD2 identical over 9 bases. Trimming at V came to 4 bases and at J to 1 base, leaving 6 bases not matched to a gene. Germline V CDR1 and CDR2: LGHNA, YSLEER. This CDR3 is built from 16 residues. CDR3 protein: CASSLLAGSGTDTQYF. The CDR3 DNA reads as TGCGCCAGCAGCCTCCTAGCGGGATCGGGCACAGATACGCAGTATTTT.

The V gene is TRBV30, the J gene TRBJ1-6; D might be TRBD1 (5 bases). The CDR3 contains 13 residues. Germline-derived CDR1 and CDR2 are GTSNPN and SVGIG (reference sequence). V lost 3 bases to trimming and J lost 11 bases, with 14 bases between them. The DNA for the CDR3 is TGTGCCTGGAGAGGGGCATGGGGGGCACCCCTCCACTTT. Its translation: CAWRGAWGAPLHF.

The rearrangement uses TRBV9 and TRBJ2-3; D remains unclear. CDR3 length: 15 residues. In germline, CDR1 is SGDLS, CDR2 YYNGEE. V was cut by 6 bases and J by 1 base, with 15 bases left in between. The CDR3 reads CASNTLTAGTDTQYF. The CDR3 DNA is TGTGCCAGCAACACATTGACCGCTGGCACAGATACGCAGTATTTT.

J is TRBJ1-6 and V is TRBV19, with D unclear. CDR1 and CDR2 from the germline V gene are LNHDA and SQIVND (reference sequence). There are 13 residues in the CDR3. V was cut by 1 base and J by 7 bases, with 5 bases left in between. The DNA for the CDR3 is TGTGCCAGTAGTATAGTTCGGAATTCACCCCTCCACTTT. Translated: CASSIVRNSPLHF.

This CDR3 reads CASSEAPTGGGTEAFF. CDR3 nucleotide sequence: TGTGCCAGCAGTGAAGCGCCGACAGGGGGCGGGACTGAAGCTTTCTTT. The rearrangement links TRBV2 to TRBJ1-1, with TRBD1 identical over 10 bases. The CDR3 has 16 residues. V was pared by 0 bases and J by 5 bases, with 6 bases of the junction left unmatched. Per germline, CDR1 SNHLY and CDR2 FYNNEI.

The table lists this clone with a count of one. The chain combines TRBV5-6 with TRBJ1-2; D may be TRBD1 (5 bases). CDR1 is SGHDT and CDR2 is YYEEEE in the germline V gene. The CDR3 is 15 residues long. V was clipped by 4 bases and J by 4 bases, with 17 bases between them. In nucleotides, the CDR3 is TGTGCCAGCAGCCCTGGGGCGTCGGAGGGCTATGGCTACACCTTC. Protein sequence: CASSPGASEGYGYTF.

In its sample, this clone was seen a few times. The chain has TRBV6-6 and TRBJ1-1, with TRBD1 identical over 7 bases. This CDR3 region has 13 residues. V was pared by 10 bases and J by 0 bases, with 5 bases of the junction left unmatched. Germline CDR1 and CDR2: MNHNY and SVGAGI (reference sequence). The CDR3 here is CAISGQLNTEAFF. In DNA form, the CDR3 reads TGTGCCATTTCGGGACAGCTGAACACTGAAGCTTTCTTT.